The clone carrying this T cell receptor beta chain has more than one count but fewer than ten. Its antigen is unidentified. Per individual sample, total RNA of at least 6 micrograms was extracted. Then a second PCR, running about 6 to 11 cycles, was carried out with a sample-barcoded 5' primer and a J-beta primer mix. Using its own MiXCR run on the 5' RACE reads, TCRdb lists one record per CDR3 protein. There are about 680,000 distinct CDR3 sequences in the sample; approximately 49% occur only once, and under 35% lies in the top ten. This sample is drawn from a study of blood T cells in healthy people across ages. Study-wide results and limits: The study lacked donor CMV status, which possibly confounded expanded clonotype changes. In long-lived donors, naive CD4+ cell counts and diversity exceeded those of aged donors.

The ends lost 4 bases at V and 7 bases at J; junction bases unmatched: 13. The CDR3 has 15 amino acids. Per germline, CDR1 SQVTM and CDR2 ANQGSEA. The clonotype was recovered from an older woman in good health. The sequencing input was blood. The chain uses TRBV29-1 and TRBJ2-3; 8 positions agree with TRBD2. Written as DNA, the CDR3 is TGCAGCGTTGGGGGAGGACTAGCCCCCGAGCATACGCAGTATTTT. This encodes CSVGGGLAPEHTQYF.